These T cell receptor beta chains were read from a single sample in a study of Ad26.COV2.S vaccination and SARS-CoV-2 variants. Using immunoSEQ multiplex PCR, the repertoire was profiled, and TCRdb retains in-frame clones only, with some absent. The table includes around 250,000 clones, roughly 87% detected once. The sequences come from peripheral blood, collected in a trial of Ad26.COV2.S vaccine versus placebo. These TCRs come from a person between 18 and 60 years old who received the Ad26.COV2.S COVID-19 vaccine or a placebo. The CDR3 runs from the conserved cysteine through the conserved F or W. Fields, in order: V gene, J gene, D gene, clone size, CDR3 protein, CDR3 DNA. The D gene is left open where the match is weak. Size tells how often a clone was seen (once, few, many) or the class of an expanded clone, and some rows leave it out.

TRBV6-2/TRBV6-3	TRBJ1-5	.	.	CASSYGIYSNQPQHF	TGTGCCAGCAGTTACGGTATATATAGCAATCAGCCCCAGCATTTT
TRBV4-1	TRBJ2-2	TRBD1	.	CASSPRQGANTGELFF	TGCGCCAGCAGCCCCAGACAGGGGGCCAACACCGGGGAGCTGTTTTTT
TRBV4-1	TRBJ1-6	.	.	CASSQDRRYNGSPLHF	TGCGCCAGCAGCCAAGATAGGAGATATAATGGTTCACCCCTCCACTTT
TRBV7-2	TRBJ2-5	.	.	CASSLEAAGPLAETQYF	TGTGCCAGCAGCTTAGAGGCAGCGGGCCCGCTGGCCGAGACCCAGTACTTC
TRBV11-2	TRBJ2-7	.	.	CASSESGTLYEQYF	TGTGCCAGCAGCGAATCCGGGACGTTATACGAGCAGTACTTC
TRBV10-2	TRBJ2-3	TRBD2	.	CATRGSGGTDTQYF	TGCGCCACCCGAGGGAGCGGGGGTACAGATACGCAGTATTTT
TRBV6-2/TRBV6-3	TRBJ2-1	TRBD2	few	CASSPLAGDLNEQFF	TGTGCCAGCAGCCCACTAGCGGGAGACTTAAATGAGCAGTTCTTC
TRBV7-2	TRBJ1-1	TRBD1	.	CASSSTGAHHTEAFF	TGTGCCAGCAGCTCGACAGGGGCCCACCACACTGAAGCTTTCTTT
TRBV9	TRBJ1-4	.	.	CASSVGTENNEKLFF	TGTGCCAGCAGCGTAGGGACGGAAAATAATGAAAAACTGTTTTTT
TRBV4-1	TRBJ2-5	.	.	CASSQARGALVGETQYF	TGCGCCAGCAGCCAAGCCCGGGGGGCTTTGGTTGGAGAGACCCAGTACTTC
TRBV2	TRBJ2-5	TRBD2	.	CASRTSGGAEGTQYF	TGTGCCAGCCGGACTAGCGGGGGGGCCGAGGGGACCCAGTACTTC
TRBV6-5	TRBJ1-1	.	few	CASSWEGLLNTEAFF	TGTGCCAGCAGTTGGGAGGGACTGCTTAACACTGAAGCTTTCTTT
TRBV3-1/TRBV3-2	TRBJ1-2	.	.	CASSQALGSGYTF	TGTGCCAGCAGCCAAGCGCTGGGATCGGGCTACACCTTC
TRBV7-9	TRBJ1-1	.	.	CASSLDEGPDTEAFF	TGTGCCAGCAGCTTAGATGAGGGACCTGACACTGAAGCTTTCTTT
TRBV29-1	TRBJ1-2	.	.	CSVEGSGTQSGGYTF	TGCAGCGTTGAAGGTTCCGGGACTCAGAGCGGTGGCTACACCTTC
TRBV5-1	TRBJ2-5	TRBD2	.	CASSLDGTNDFETQYF	TGCGCCAGCAGCTTGGACGGGACTAATGATTTCGAGACCCAGTACTTC
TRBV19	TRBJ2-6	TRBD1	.	CASSRTGAPSGANVLTF	TGTGCCAGTAGTAGGACAGGGGCGCCCTCTGGGGCCAACGTCCTGACTTTC
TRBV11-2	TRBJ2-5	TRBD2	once	CASSLGTLAVQETQYF	TGTGCCAGCAGCTTAGGGACACTAGCGGTGCAAGAGACCCAGTACTTC
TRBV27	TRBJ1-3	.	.	CASSPLTGWNSGNTIYF	TGTGCCAGCAGTCCCCTGACAGGCTGGAACTCTGGAAACACCATATATTTT
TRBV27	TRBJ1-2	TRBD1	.	CASSSLSGQGALDYGYTF	TGTGCCAGCAGTTCTCTCTCCGGACAGGGGGCGCTTGACTATGGCTACACCTTC
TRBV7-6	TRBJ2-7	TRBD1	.	CASSLATGSSYEQYF	TGTGCCAGCAGCTTAGCGACAGGGAGCTCCTACGAGCAGTACTTC
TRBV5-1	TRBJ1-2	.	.	CASSLGGRGNGYTF	TGCGCCAGCAGCTTGGGTGGCAGGGGAAATGGCTACACCTTC
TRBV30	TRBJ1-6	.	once	CAWSVGGSLIYNSPLHF	TGTGCCTGGAGTGTCGGGGGATCCCTAATCTATAATTCACCCCTCCACTTT
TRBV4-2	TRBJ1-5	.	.	CASSLGTLSNQPQHF	TGTGCCAGCAGCCTCGGGACCCTCAGCAATCAGCCCCAGCATTTT
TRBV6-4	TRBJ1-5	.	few	CASSDSRGVGNQPQHF	TGTGCCAGCAGTGACTCGAGAGGGGTCGGCAATCAGCCCCAGCATTTT
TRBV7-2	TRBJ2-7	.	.	CASTDSSYEQYF	TGTGCCAGCACCGACAGCTCCTACGAGCAGTACTTC
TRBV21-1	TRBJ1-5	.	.	CASSNERGANQPQHF	TGTGCTAGCAGCAATGAAAGGGGCGCTAATCAGCCCCAGCATTTT
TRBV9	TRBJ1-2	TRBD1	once	CASSPRDRGRNGYTF	TGTGCCAGCAGCCCTCGGGACAGGGGGCGTAATGGCTACACCTTC
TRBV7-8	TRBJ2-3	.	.	CASSSLGGTDTQYF	TGTGCCAGCAGCTCCCTAGGGGGCACAGATACGCAGTATTTT
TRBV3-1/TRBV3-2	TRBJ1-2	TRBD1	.	CASSLQGFREGYTF	TGTGCCAGCAGCTTACAGGGGTTTAGAGAAGGCTACACCTTC
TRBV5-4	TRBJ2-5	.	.	CASSADGVGSRETQYF	TGTGCCAGCAGCGCGGACGGGGTGGGTTCGAGAGAGACCCAGTACTTC
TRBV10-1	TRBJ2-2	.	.	CASSEVTGELFF	TGCGCCAGCAGTGAAGTTACCGGGGAGCTGTTTTTT
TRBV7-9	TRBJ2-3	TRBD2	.	CASSLLAGGPGTQYF	TGTGCCAGCAGCTTATTAGCGGGAGGGCCGGGTACGCAGTATTTT
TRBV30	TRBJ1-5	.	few	CAWSVPRGRNQPQHF	TGTGCCTGGAGTGTACCACGGGGTCGCAATCAGCCCCAGCATTTT
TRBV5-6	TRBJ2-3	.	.	CASSFFRDSSTDTQYF	TGTGCCAGCAGCTTTTTTCGAGACAGTAGCACAGATACGCAGTATTTT
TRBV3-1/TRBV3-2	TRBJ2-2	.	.	CASSPRVGTGELFF	TGTGCCAGCAGCCCCAGGGTGGGGACCGGGGAGCTGTTTTTT
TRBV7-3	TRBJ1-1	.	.	CASSFSDSSKAFF	TGTGCCAGCAGCTTCAGCGACAGCTCTAAAGCTTTCTTT
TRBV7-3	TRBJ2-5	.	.	CASSLRIQETQYF	TGTGCCAGCAGCTTGAGGATCCAAGAGACCCAGTACTTC
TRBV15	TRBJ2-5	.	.	CATSREGDIETQYF	TGTGCCACCAGCAGAGAAGGGGATATTGAGACCCAGTACTTC
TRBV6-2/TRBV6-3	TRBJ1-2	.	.	CASSYGTYYGYTF	TGTGCCAGCAGTTACGGGACCTACTATGGCTACACCTTC
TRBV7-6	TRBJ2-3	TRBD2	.	CASSHGTSADTQYF	TGTGCCAGCAGCCACGGGACTAGTGCAGATACGCAGTATTTT
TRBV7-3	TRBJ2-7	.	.	CASSLRQAQGEQYF	TGTGCCAGCAGCTTAAGACAGGCCCAAGGCGAGCAGTACTTC
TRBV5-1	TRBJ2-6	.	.	CASSSRQPGANVLTF	TGCGCCAGCAGCTCCAGGCAACCTGGGGCCAACGTCCTGACTTTC
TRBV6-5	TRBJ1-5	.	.	CASSYSRGARQPQHF	TGTGCCAGCAGTTACTCGAGGGGGGCGCGACAGCCCCAGCATTTT
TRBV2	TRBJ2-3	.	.	CATTGTTDTQYF	TGTGCCACTACCGGGACCACAGATACGCAGTATTTT
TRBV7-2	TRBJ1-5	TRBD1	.	CASSPRTGRNQPQHF	TGTGCCAGCAGCCCGCGGACAGGGAGGAATCAGCCCCAGCATTTT
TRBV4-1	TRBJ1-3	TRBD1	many	CASSQNPSGGSGNTIYF	TGCGCCAGCAGCCAAAATCCTTCAGGGGGCTCTGGAAACACCATATATTTT